This T cell receptor beta chain was identified during a study of regulatory T cells in long-lasting Graves disease (dated by TCRdb to about 2021). Regarding the study in general: Persistent Graves' disease was defined as antithyroid drug treatment for over 5 years with persistently positive TSH receptor autoantibodies. A total of about 35 samples underwent TCR sequencing, from about 13 patients with persistent Graves' disease and around 20 patients with newly diagnosed Graves' disease. In the clinical cohort, patients with persistent Graves' disease had used antithyroid drugs for an average of roughly ten years. Persistent Graves' disease patients were compared with newly diagnosed Graves' disease patients by peripheral blood TCR sequencing and RNA sequencing. The study was registered as a clinical trial and conducted in China.

The library relied on multiplex PCR. The data were produced on an Illumina HiSeq 4000. To build TCR beta libraries, CDR3 regions were amplified by Arm-PCR using iRepertoire HTBI primers. Before sequencing, the PCR products underwent gel purification. Concerning the study's data processing: Across samples, 62 TRBV and around 15 TRBJ segments were identified and used for gene usage analysis of CDR3 amino acid clonotypes. COPE and FqMerger were used to merge filtered high-quality paired reads into contigs. BLAST was used to align contigs to IMGT TRBV, TRBD and TRBJ reference genes, and CDR3 was defined according to IMGT. Any clonotype with a frequency above 0.1% was counted as a highly expanded clone. Shannon entropy was used to measure repertoire diversity, and the Gini coefficient was used to measure V-J evenness. Public clonotypes were defined as clonotypes shared by more than one individual. TCRdb cleaned the public reads at Q25 with fastp, built clones with MiXCR and kept in-frame beta chains. Under each unique CDR3 protein, matching rows form one entry showing the most common genes and DNA. TCRdb, rather than the study authors, made the V and J calls. This sample lists around 400,000 distinct CDR3 sequences; 23% were detected once. The ten largest clonotypes hold about a quarter of the sample.

Including the terminal cysteine and phenylalanine, the CDR3 comprises 16 residues. The only DNA kept is the CDR3, 48 bases in frame from the first base. Relative to germline, V is 4 bases shorter and J is 0 bases shorter, with 12 bases between their ends. As encoded in the germline V gene (reference sequence), CDR1 is LNHDA while CDR2 is SQIVND. What the time point label conveys for this sample: persistent/refractory GD, antithyroid drugs over 5 years with positive TRAb. RNA was extracted from PBMCs in TRIzol for both TCR sequencing and RNA sequencing. The diagnosis of Graves' disease followed American Thyroid Association guidelines. The patients came from an endocrinology department in Xi'an, China. Each patient gave about 10 milliliters of peripheral blood, collected in an EDTA anticoagulant tube. Ficoll Paque Plus density gradient separation was used to isolate PBMCs, and no further T cell sorting was performed. RNA quality was checked with an Agilent 2100 Bioanalyzer and agarose gel, and concentration with a NanoDrop 2000.

Summary of the overall study and its limitations: Sequencing and analysis were restricted to the TCR beta chain. Preferential use of TRBV28, TRBJ1-2 and TRBJ2-5 was observed in persistent disease, whereas TRBV20-1 and TRBJ2-1 were favored in newly diagnosed disease. Patients with persistent disease shared more public clonotypes (about 2,900) than newly diagnosed patients did (roughly 970). The authors acknowledged the small sample size as a limitation that may reduce accuracy. Only peripheral blood was studied, because thyroid tissue, the primary lesion, was inaccessible. Compared with newly diagnosed patients, persistent Graves' disease patients had lower TCR Shannon entropy and fewer highly expanded clones, which suggests clonal expansion.

In this sample, this clonotype turned up a few times. The target of this receptor is not known. The input lacks base qualities; no much larger clone sits a single base away. This clonotype originated in a female donor with Graves disease. The chain joins TRBV19 to TRBJ1-4; a tentative D match to TRBD1 spans 6 bases. Sequences were derived from peripheral blood mononuclear cells (PBMCs), sampled when the disease was refractory, from a patient treated with antithyroid drugs. In nucleotide form, the sequence is TGTGCCAGTAGTACGAGGGACACTGCAACTAATGAAAAACTGTTTTTT. It encodes CASSTRDTATNEKLFF.